This TCR beta chain was sequenced during a study of blood T cell repertoires in COVID-19. Study details: Sites in the United States, Italy and Spain provided acute and convalescent COVID-19 samples. Sample material is recorded as cDNA or gDNA derived from T cells, B-cell-depleted T cells, or PBMCs.

In the original processing: Estimation of nucleated cell counts was performed using reference gene primer amplification. The table came from immunoSEQ multiplex PCR; TCRdb's copy has only in-frame clones and leaves some out. That table is the source of V, J and clone size, and D and trimming were worked out from the DNA. The data contain about 250,000 clones, about 89% of them singletons. This CDR3 is built from 16 residues. The germline CDR1 and CDR2 sequences are SGHRS and YFSETQ. The J segment lost 2 bases and the V segment lost 4 bases, leaving 8 bases of the junction unmatched. Sequencing used peripheral blood. The receptor comes from a woman in her sixties who had recovered from COVID-19. V is TRBV5-1 and J is TRBJ2-3, with 9 bases fitting TRBD2. This CDR3 reads CASSLRTSAPTDTQYF. The CDR3 DNA sequence: TGCGCCAGCAGCCTACGGACTAGCGCCCCCACAGATACGCAGTATTTT.